Each of the 26 T cell receptor beta chains below was sequenced from the same sample in a study of shared clonotypes between healthy human individuals. Repertoires were generated with immunoSEQ multiplex PCR, while TCRdb's copy carries only in-frame clones and drops some. The table has 700,000 or so clones, about two thirds seen once. Sequencing was done on a sample of memory CD4+ T cells sorted from blood. Indicated subset: CD45RA-negative fraction. The receptors derive from a woman younger than 45 in good health.

About this clone: Other DNA sequences in this specimen translate into the identical CDR3. This sequence joins TRBV25-1 and TRBJ2-7; 10 positions agree with TRBD2. The CDR3 extends over 15 amino acids. Germline CDR1 and CDR2: MGHDK and SYGVNS. V gave up 3 bases and J gave up 2 bases; unmatched junction bases: 4. CDR3 nucleotide sequence: TGTGCCAGCAGTGACGGAGCGGGAGGGCCCTACGAGCAGTACTTC. It specifies CASSDGAGGPYEQYF.

The V and J genes are TRBV11-2 and TRBJ2-1; D may be TRBD1 (6 bases). Germline V gives CDR1 SGHAT, CDR2 FQNNGV. Trimming cost V 7 bases and J 6 bases, with 13 bases left between them. This CDR3 is built from 13 residues. The CDR3 DNA is TGTGCCAGCACCTTGGACAGTCTCAATGAGCAGTTCTTC. Translation gives CASTLDSLNEQFF.

This chain connects TRBV6-4 to TRBJ1-5; unclear D gene. The CDR3 consists of 13 residues. Trimming removed 0 bases from V and 6 bases from J, with 6 bases in between. Germline V CDR1 and CDR2: MRHNA, SNTAGT. CDR3 nucleotide sequence: TGTGCCAGCAGTGACTCGCGGGGTCAGCCCCAGCATTTT. Its protein product is CASSDSRGQPQHF.

J is TRBJ2-1 and V is TRBV4-2; 7 nucleotides align to TRBD2. Germline CDR1 is LGHNA and CDR2 is YNFKEQ. The CDR3 length is 16 residues. The J segment lost 4 bases and the V segment lost 3 bases, leaving 9 bases of the junction unmatched. In DNA, the CDR3 is TGTGCCAGCAGCCAGGATGTCGGGACTACTTACAATGAGCAGTTCTTC. Encoded protein: CASSQDVGTTYNEQFF.

This chain uses TRBV7-2 with TRBJ1-5, with D uncertain. Trimming stripped 0 bases from V and 6 bases from J, with 12 bases between. Germline V gene data show CDR1 as SGHTA and CDR2 as FQGNSA. CDR3 size: 15 residues. CDR3 amino acids: CASSLAYGISQPQHF. The CDR3 DNA sequence: TGTGCCAGCAGCTTAGCTTACGGGATTAGTCAGCCCCAGCATTTT.

The chain recombines TRBV20-1 with TRBJ2-1; D gene uncertain. V shed 3 bases and J shed 6 bases, with 6 bases lying between them. Germline assignment: CDR1 DFQATT and CDR2 SNEGSKA (reference sequence). There are 11 residues in the CDR3. CDR3 region: CSASQPNEQFF. Here the CDR3 DNA reads TGCAGTGCTAGTCAACCCAATGAGCAGTTCTTC.

This clone was found once. The V and J genes are TRBV10-3 and TRBJ2-7; 10 bases agree with TRBD1. Germline CDR1 and CDR2: ENHRY and SYGVKD. The J segment lost 2 bases and the V segment lost 8 bases, leaving 0 bases of the junction unmatched. This CDR3 is built from 12 residues. CDR3 sequence: CAIGTGAYEQYF. CDR3 DNA sequence: TGTGCCATCGGGACAGGGGCCTACGAGCAGTACTTC.

Only one count was recorded for this clone. The chain couples TRBV6-5 to TRBJ2-7; TRBD1 matches 9 bases. Germline CDR1 MNHEY, CDR2 SVGAGI. The CDR3 has 15 amino acids. With V trimmed by 5 bases and J by 4 bases, 9 bases remained unmatched. The CDR3 region has the DNA TGTGCCAGCAGTAAACCGGGACAGGGATCATACGAGCAGTACTTC. The encoded protein is CASSKPGQGSYEQYF.

Regarding this clone: A much larger clone is a single base away; this may be a read error. CDR3 protein: CASSLAENTEAFF. For the CDR3, the DNA is TGTGCCAGCAGCTTAGCGGAGAACACTGAAGCTTTCTTT. The chain links TRBV11-3 to TRBJ1-1; D unresolved. This CDR3 spans 13 amino acids. Trimming shortened V by 1 base and J by 1 base, and 4 bases separated the two germline ends. CDR1 and CDR2 (germline): SGHNT, YENEEA. Filled out from reference TRBV11-3 and TRBJ1-1, the complete variable domain reads EAGVVQSPRYKIIEKKQPVAFWCNPISGHNTLYWYLQNLGQGPELLIRYENEEAVDDSQLPKDRFSAERLKGVDSTLKIQPAELGDSAVYLCASSLAENTEAFFGQGTRLTVV.

The chain links TRBV6-5 to TRBJ1-2; TRBD1 is a possible D gene (5 bases). This CDR3 has 12 residues. Trimming removed 2 bases from V and 4 bases from J, with 5 bases in between. CDR1 is MNHEY and CDR2 is SVGAGI in the germline V gene. The CDR3 region has the DNA TGTGCCAGCAGTTACGGGACCTATGGCTACACCTTC. Encoded protein: CASSYGTYGYTF.

V and J are TRBV5-5 and TRBJ1-5; D remains ambiguous. V dropped 6 bases and J dropped 0 bases, with 13 bases sitting between them. CDR1 is SGHKS and CDR2 is YYEKEE in the germline V gene (reference sequence). This CDR3 comprises 15 residues. The CDR3 region is CASTQTGNSNQPQHF. The CDR3 DNA sequence: TGTGCCAGCACACAGACGGGCAATAGCAATCAGCCCCAGCATTTT.

The chain carries TRBV19 and TRBJ2-5; D ambiguous. The CDR3 covers 16 residues. Trimming shortened V by 5 bases and J by 4 bases, and 20 bases separated the two germline ends. Looked up from germline, CDR1 is LNHDA and CDR2 is SQIVND (reference sequence). DNA for the CDR3: TGTGCCAGTAGTCCCCCCGGCACAGATTCTGGAGAGACCCAGTACTTC. Amino acid sequence: CASSPPGTDSGETQYF.

The chain joins TRBV10-3 to TRBJ1-1, with D possibly matching TRBD1 (5 bases). CDR3 length equals 17 residues. Trimming stripped 7 bases from V and 0 bases from J, with 21 bases between. Germline V gene sequence: CDR1 ENHRY, CDR2 SYGVKD. The CDR3 protein is CAITRRASGIMNTEAFF. The CDR3 coding sequence is TGTGCCATCACTCGCAGGGCTTCAGGAATAATGAACACTGAAGCTTTCTTT.

This clone was found many times. This sequence joins TRBV7-2 and TRBJ2-7; D is possibly TRBD2 (6 bases). CDR3 length equals 15 residues. Trimming stripped 5 bases from V and 6 bases from J, with 20 bases between. Germline values: CDR1 SGHTA, CDR2 FQGNSA. The DNA of the CDR3 is TGTGCCAGCAGCGACCCCCGGGGGAGGAAAATCGAGCAGTACTTC. This sequence encodes CASSDPRGRKIEQYF.

This clone was counted a few times. In DNA, the CDR3 is TGTGCCATCAGAAGACAGGGCGGTGAAAAACTGTTTTTT. Amino acid sequence: CAIRRQGGEKLFF. The V gene is TRBV10-3, the J gene TRBJ1-4; 7 positions agree with TRBD1. The trim removed 6 bases at V and 7 bases at J, leaving 5 bases unmatched. CDR3 length: 13 residues. Germline loops: CDR1 ENHRY, CDR2 SYGVKD.

A word on this clone: A far larger clone is one base from this, pointing to a likely read error. The J gene is TRBJ2-3, the V gene TRBV28, with a possible D match to TRBD2 (5 bases). Trimming shortened V by 6 bases and J by 6 bases, and 16 bases separated the two germline ends. CDR1 is MDHEN, CDR2 SYDVKM, per germline. The length of the CDR3 is 14 residues. The CDR3 DNA sequence: TGTGCCAGCAGCTTACCGGGTAGCGTGGATACGCAGTATTTT. It codes for CASSLPGSVDTQYF.

This clone came up once. The genes are TRBV5-1 and TRBJ2-1; D is perhaps TRBD2 (6 bases). Deletions cut 1 base from V and 6 bases from J, with 11 bases between. The CDR3 has 14 amino acids. The germline CDR1 and CDR2 sequences are SGHRS and YFSETQ. CDR3 sequence reads: CASSLRRAGNEQFF. In nucleotides, the CDR3 is TGCGCCAGCAGCTTGAGGAGGGCCGGCAATGAGCAGTTCTTC.

The V gene is TRBV28, the J gene TRBJ1-3; TRBD1 might be the D (6 bases). The germline V and J ends were trimmed by 2 bases and 2 bases, with 10 bases remaining between them. CDR3 length equals 15 residues. Per the germline V gene, CDR1 is MDHEN and CDR2 is SYDVKM. CDR3 sequence: CASSLKGGTGNTIYF. The CDR3 bases are TGTGCCAGCAGTTTAAAGGGGGGAACTGGAAACACCATATATTTT.

The V call is TRBV18, the J call TRBJ1-5; no firm D call. V lost 8 bases and J lost 0, with 14 bases in between. The germline gives CDR1 KGHSH, CDR2 LQKENI. This CDR3 has 15 residues. CDR3 protein: CASTLGPYSNQPQHF. In DNA form, the CDR3 reads TGTGCCAGCACCCTCGGCCCCTATAGCAATCAGCCCCAGCATTTT.

The table lists this clone with a few counts. This chain connects TRBV18 to TRBJ2-4, with D possibly being TRBD1 (7 bases). Deletions cut 4 bases from V and 8 bases from J, with 18 bases between. CDR3 length: 15 residues. Germline-derived CDR1 and CDR2 are KGHSH and LQKENI. CDR3 sequence reads: CASSRKNDREDIQYF. In DNA form, the CDR3 reads TGTGCCAGCTCACGTAAGAATGACAGGGAGGACATTCAGTACTTC. Combining the CDR3 with reference TRBV18 and TRBJ2-4 gives the whole variable domain NAGVMQNPRHLVRRRGQEARLRCSPMKGHSHVYWYRQLPEEGLKFMVYLQKENIIDESGMPKERFSAEFPKEGPSILRIQQVVRGDSAAYFCASSRKNDREDIQYFGAGTRLSVL.

V is TRBV7-2 and J is TRBJ2-2, with D possibly matching TRBD2 (5 bases). CDR3 length: 17 amino acids. In germline, CDR1 is SGHTA, CDR2 FQGNSA. V lost 4 bases to trimming and J lost 1 base, with 16 bases between them. CDR3 sequence reads: CASSSMGSVGNTGELFF. For the CDR3, the DNA is TGTGCCAGCAGCTCAATGGGGAGCGTCGGGAACACCGGGGAGCTGTTTTTT.

The chain joins TRBV7-6 to TRBJ1-2; TRBD1 matches at 10 bases. V dropped 2 bases and J dropped 4; count of bases not matched to a gene: 10. Germline lookup yields CDR1 SGHVS and CDR2 FNYEAQ. This CDR3 is built from 17 residues. Here the CDR3 DNA reads TGTGCCAGCAGCTTATCCCCAGGGACAGGGGAGAGCTATGGCTACACCTTC. Its translation is CASSLSPGTGESYGYTF.

The V gene is TRBV5-1, the J gene TRBJ2-6, with D unresolved. CDR1 is SGHRS and CDR2 is YFSETQ in the germline V gene. V was shortened by 0 bases and J by 0 bases, with 10 bases between the two germline ends. The CDR3 extends over 17 amino acids. The chain's CDR3 is CASSLVPDSSGANVLTF. Written as DNA, the CDR3 is TGCGCCAGCAGCTTGGTGCCAGATTCCTCTGGGGCCAACGTCCTGACTTTC.

The V gene is TRBV6-5, the J gene TRBJ1-1, with D possibly TRBD1 on 5 matching bases. Trimming cost V 5 bases and J 6 bases, with 16 bases left between them. Looked up from germline, CDR1 is MNHEY and CDR2 is SVGAGI. This CDR3 contains 14 residues. CDR3: CASSQDRTASEAFF. The CDR3 DNA is TGTGCCAGCAGTCAAGACAGAACTGCCTCTGAAGCTTTCTTT.

This clone was detected only a few times. The chain links TRBV15 to TRBJ1-4; 8 bases are shared with TRBD1. Germline-derived CDR1 and CDR2 are LNHNV and YYDKDF (reference sequence). The junction had 8 bases not matched to a gene; V was cut back by 3 bases and J by 8 bases. The CDR3 consists of 15 residues. CDR3 in amino acids: CATSRTQGAGEKLFF. In DNA form, the CDR3 reads TGTGCCACCAGCAGGACCCAGGGGGCAGGAGAAAAACTGTTTTTT.

CDR3 residues: CASSSSSGTGNEKLFF. In DNA form, the CDR3 reads TGCGCCAGCAGCTCCTCTTCCGGGACGGGTAATGAAAAACTGTTTTTT. The genes are TRBV5-1 and TRBJ1-4; a possible D gene is TRBD1 (5 bases). CDR1 is SGHRS and CDR2 is YFSETQ in the germline V gene. The length of the CDR3 is 16 residues. Trimming shortened V by 3 bases and J by 4 bases, and 16 bases separated the two germline ends.